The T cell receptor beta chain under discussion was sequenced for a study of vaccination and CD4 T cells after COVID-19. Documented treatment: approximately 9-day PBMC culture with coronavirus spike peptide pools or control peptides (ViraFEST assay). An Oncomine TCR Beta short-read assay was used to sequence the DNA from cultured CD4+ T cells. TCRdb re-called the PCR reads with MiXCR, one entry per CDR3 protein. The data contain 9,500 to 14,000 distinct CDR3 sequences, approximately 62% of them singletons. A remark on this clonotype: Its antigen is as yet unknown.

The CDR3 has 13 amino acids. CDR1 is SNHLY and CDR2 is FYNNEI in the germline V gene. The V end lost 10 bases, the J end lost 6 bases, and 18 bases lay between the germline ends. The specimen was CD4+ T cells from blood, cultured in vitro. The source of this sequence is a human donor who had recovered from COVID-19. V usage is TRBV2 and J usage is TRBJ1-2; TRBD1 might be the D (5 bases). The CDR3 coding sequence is TGTGCCAATAGGTGGGGCTCATCGGATGGCTACACCTTC. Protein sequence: CANRWGSSDGYTF.